The present T cell receptor (beta chain) was sequenced within a study of response to subunit inactivated influenza vaccine. Study outcomes and limitations: Each seasonal influenza vaccination recruits few new T cells, the authors suggested.

This clonotype was recorded many times. No antigen is known for it. TCRdb reanalysed the RT-PCR reads using MiXCR and keeps one entry per CDR3 protein. The table records 500,000 to 600,000 distinct CDR3 sequences, under 9% of them present only once. With 3 bases removed from V and 4 bases from J, the gap between germline ends came to 12 bases. The CDR3 extends over 14 amino acids. The germline V gene has CDR1 ENHRY and CDR2 SYGVKD. This chain uses TRBV10-3 with TRBJ2-5, with D perhaps TRBD2 (6 bases). Sample: PBMCs from blood, taken roughly 24 months after vaccination. The TCR sequence derives from a man aged 50-75 years who received an inactivated influenza vaccine. As DNA, the CDR3 is TGTGCCATCAGTGATATGGGGGGTCGAGAGACCCAGTACTTC. Protein: CAISDMGGRETQYF.